Detailed here is one T cell receptor (beta chain). This specimen comes from a study of T cell changes during pregnancy in multiple sclerosis. This table comes from immunoSEQ multiplex PCR, and its TCRdb copy is limited to in-frame clones, with some not included. Of roughly 61,000 clones in the sample, around 93% were seen once. The starting material was peripheral blood, obtained after pregnancy. The sequence came from a female donor with multiple sclerosis, enrolled in a pregnancy study.

The CDR3 DNA follows: TGTGCCAGCTCACCCTCGTTATCAACTAATGAAAAACTGTTTTTT. Its translation: CASSPSLSTNEKLFF. The J gene is TRBJ1-4, the V gene TRBV18; no firm D call. The CDR3 extends over 15 amino acids. V was clipped by 3 bases and J by 0 bases, with 8 bases between them. Germline loops: CDR1 KGHSH, CDR2 LQKENI.